These T cell receptor beta chains were read from a single sample in a study of graft-versus-host responses after intestinal transplantation. Profiling relied on immunoSEQ multiplex PCR, and the TCRdb table lists in-frame clones only, not all of them. Among about 100,000 clones listed, approximately 84% were seen once. No antigens are known for them. The source material was unstimulated CD4+ T cells sorted from spleen or lymph node cells, sampled before transplant. These receptors were obtained from a human donor who was the organ donor for an intestinal transplant. Both conserved end residues are part of each CDR3. D genes are given only for firm matches. Clone size is given for some rows only: seen once, a few or many times, or a class if the clone is expanded.

-	-	TRBJ2-5	TRBV6-1	CASSQYQETQYF	TGTGCCAGCAGCCAGTACCAAGAGACCCAGTACTTC
-	-	TRBJ1-5	TRBV19	CASSIEGHTGNSNQPQHF	TGTGCCAGTAGTATAGAAGGACATACAGGGAATAGCAATCAGCCCCAGCATTTT
-	-	TRBJ1-5	TRBV2	CASSEEGWLGGAQHF	TGTGCCAGCAGTGAGGAGGGTTGGCTGGGAGGGGCCCAGCATTTT
few	-	TRBJ2-7	TRBV19	CASSDPRGSSTYEQYF	TGTGCCAGTAGTGACCCCCGGGGCAGCTCAACCTACGAGCAGTACTTC
-	-	TRBJ2-1	TRBV12-5	CASGRVGGSPYNEQFF	TGTGCTAGTGGGAGGGTCGGGGGATCCCCCTACAATGAGCAGTTCTTC
-	-	TRBJ1-2	TRBV21-1	CASSKPRTGGYTF	TGTGCCAGCAGCAAACCCAGGACTGGGGGCTACACCTTC
-	-	TRBJ1-2	TRBV6-1	CASTKGPTGSYTF	TGTGCCAGCACTAAAGGCCCGACCGGAAGCTACACCTTC
-	TRBD1	TRBJ2-6	TRBV19	CASSLTGGSGANVLTF	TGTGCCAGTAGTTTGACAGGGGGCTCGGGGGCCAACGTCCTGACTTTC
-	-	TRBJ1-1	TRBV9	CASSFLDQNTEAFF	TGTGCCAGCAGCTTTCTAGACCAGAACACTGAAGCTTTCTTT
-	TRBD1	TRBJ1-1	TRBV28	CASTLRDRASNTEAFF	TGTGCCAGCACACTAAGGGACAGGGCCTCGAACACTGAAGCTTTCTTT
-	-	TRBJ2-3	TRBV4-2	CASSQDSFRDTQYF	TGTGCCAGCAGCCAAGATTCGTTTCGAGATACGCAGTATTTT
-	-	TRBJ1-5	TRBV19	CASRPLGVVSNQPQHF	TGTGCCAGTAGACCTCTTGGAGTTGTCAGCAATCAGCCCCAGCATTTT
-	-	TRBJ1-1	TRBV21-1	CASSNPARENTEAFF	TGTGCCAGCAGCAATCCGGCGAGGGAGAACACTGAAGCTTTCTTT
once	-	TRBJ2-7	TRBV29-1	CSVAGGTLNSYEQYF	TGCAGCGTCGCTGGGGGAACCCTTAACTCCTACGAGCAGTACTTC
-	TRBD1	TRBJ1-5	TRBV27	CASSLSTGGVGQPQHF	TGTGCCAGCAGTTTATCTACAGGGGGCGTGGGTCAGCCCCAGCATTTT
-	-	TRBJ1-2	TRBV5-1	CASLRISVRKSYGYTF	TGCGCCAGCTTAAGGATATCGGTTCGAAAGAGCTATGGCTACACCTTC
-	-	TRBJ1-6	TRBV5-4	CASSLGGPGNNSPLHF	TGTGCCAGCAGCTTAGGTGGACCCGGGAATAATTCACCCCTCCACTTT
-	-	TRBJ1-2	TRBV25-1	CASSDERVIASYGYTF	TGTGCCAGCAGTGATGAGCGGGTCATAGCCTCTTATGGCTACACCTTC
-	-	TRBJ2-3	TRBV6-6	CASRLGVDRYNTQYF	TGTGCCAGCAGACTAGGGGTCGATCGTTATAATACGCAGTATTTT
-	-	TRBJ2-1	TRBV7-9	CASSPETRKEQFF	TGTGCCAGCAGCCCCGAAACAAGGAAAGAGCAGTTCTTC
-	-	TRBJ1-3	TRBV5-6	CASSLGQGTISGNTIYF	TGTGCCAGCAGCTTGGGTCAGGGCACCATCTCTGGAAACACCATATATTTT
-	-	TRBJ1-2	TRBV6-1	CASRPESTYGYTF	TGTGCCAGCAGACCCGAGTCTACCTATGGCTACACCTTC
-	TRBD2	TRBJ2-7	TRBV15	CATSGSGGPSYEQYF	TGTGCCACCAGCGGTAGCGGGGGCCCCTCCTACGAGCAGTACTTC
few	TRBD1	TRBJ1-5	TRBV19	CASSGQGSQPQHF	TGTGCCAGTAGTGGACAGGGGAGTCAGCCCCAGCATTTT
-	TRBD1	TRBJ1-6	TRBV7-2	CASSTTGGSSPLHF	TGTGCCAGCAGCACAACAGGGGGAAGTTCACCCCTCCACTTT
-	TRBD1	TRBJ2-3	TRBV5-6	CASSLTRTGAQYF	TGTGCCAGCAGCTTGACCCGGACAGGTGCGCAGTATTTT
once	-	TRBJ1-4	TRBV11-2	CASSWSGEKLFF	TGTGCCAGCAGCTGGTCGGGCGAAAAACTGTTTTTT
-	-	TRBJ1-6	TRBV30	CAWTGLGNSPLHF	TGTGCCTGGACGGGGCTGGGGAATTCACCCCTCCACTTT